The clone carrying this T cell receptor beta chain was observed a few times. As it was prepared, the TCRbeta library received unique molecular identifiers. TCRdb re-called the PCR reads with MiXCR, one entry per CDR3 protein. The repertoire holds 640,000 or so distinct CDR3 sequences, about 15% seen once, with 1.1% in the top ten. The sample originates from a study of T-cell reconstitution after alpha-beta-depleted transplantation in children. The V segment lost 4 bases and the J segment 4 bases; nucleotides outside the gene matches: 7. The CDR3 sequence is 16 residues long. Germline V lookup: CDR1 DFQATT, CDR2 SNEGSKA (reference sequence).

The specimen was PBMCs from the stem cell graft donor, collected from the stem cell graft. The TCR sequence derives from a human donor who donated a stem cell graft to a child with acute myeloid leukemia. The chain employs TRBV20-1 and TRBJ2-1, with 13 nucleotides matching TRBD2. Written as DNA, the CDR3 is TGCAGTGCTACCGCAGGACTAGCGGGAGTATACAATGAGCAGTTCTTC. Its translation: CSATAGLAGVYNEQFF.